This TCR beta chain is from a study of blood T cell repertoires in COVID-19. Background on the study: Sources were T cells, B-cell-depleted T cells, or PBMCs; the material itself was cDNA or gDNA.

The germline CDR1 and CDR2 sequences are SGHTA and FQGNSA. V was clipped by 5 bases and J by 0 bases, with 13 bases between them. The CDR3 totals 15 residues. Methods used by the authors: Cell counts per sample came from amplifying reference gene primers. TCRdb's copy holds only in-frame clones and misses some; the assay was immunoSEQ multiplex PCR. V, J and clone size are taken as reported in that table, and D and trimming were inferred from the DNA itself. The sample includes over 100,000 clones, 85% to 90% seen only once; the top ten take about 11%. J is TRBJ1-1 and V is TRBV7-2; a weak D match, TRBD1 (5 bases). Sequencing was performed on peripheral blood. The receptor was isolated from a man older than 75 with acute or convalescent COVID-19. CDR3 loop: CASSPQGLMNTEAFF. DNA of the CDR3: TGTGCCAGCAGCCCCCAGGGACTTATGAACACTGAAGCTTTCTTT.